A single sample is the source of the 8 T cell receptor beta chains below, sequenced in a study of T-cell memory formation after mild COVID-19. One entry per CDR3 protein, called by TCRdb with MiXCR from the 5' RACE reads. The sample consists of roughly 340,000 distinct CDR3 sequences, more than 20% of them appearing once. The sample comprised PBMCs or a T cell subset sorted from them (not recorded which). The receptors were gathered from a man aged 18 to 35 who had mild COVID-19 (a few samples of this study predate the infection). Cell type and time point are not known.

V usage is TRBV5-1 and J usage is TRBJ2-3; TRBD2 matches at 14 bases. The V gene's germline CDR1 is SGHRS and CDR2 YFSETQ. There are 17 residues in the CDR3. V was clipped by 4 bases and J by 5 bases; unmatched bases: 9. As DNA, the CDR3 is TGCGCCAGCAGCCCCTGGACTAGCGGGGGGCAAGGAGATACGCAGTATTTT. Its protein product is CASSPWTSGGQGDTQYF.

The chain employs TRBV13 and TRBJ2-7; D is uncertain. Germline-derived CDR1 and CDR2 are PRHDT and FYEKMQ (reference sequence). With 5 bases removed from V and 2 bases from J, the gap between germline ends came to 13 bases. The CDR3 length is 14 residues. CDR3 protein: CASSRSPLTYEQYV. CDR3 DNA sequence: TGTGCCAGCAGCCGTAGCCCGCTCACCTACGAGCAGTACGTC.

There are a few counts of this clonotype. The V and J genes are TRBV24-1 and TRBJ1-3, with D possibly TRBD1 on 5 matching bases. Trimming left V 3 bases short and J 2 bases short, with 10 bases between. Per germline, CDR1 KGHDR and CDR2 SFDVKD. This CDR3 comprises 15 residues. This CDR3 reads CATSDPTGPGNTIYF. The CDR3 bases are TGTGCCACCAGTGATCCAACGGGGCCTGGAAACACCATATATTTT.

The J gene is TRBJ2-7, the V gene TRBV6-5; D is uncertain. V gave up 8 bases and J gave up 0 bases, with 14 bases separating them. This CDR3 comprises 14 residues. The V gene's germline CDR1 is MNHEY and CDR2 SVGAGI. The CDR3 reads CASHDLTGSYEQYF. Written as DNA, the CDR3 is TGTGCCAGCCACGACCTGACTGGCTCCTACGAGCAGTACTTC.

This clonotype has only a few counts. The CDR3 loop is CASSTRWDTEAFF. In DNA form, the CDR3 reads TGTGCCAGCAGCACCCGGTGGGACACTGAAGCTTTCTTT. This rearrangement joins TRBV7-9 to TRBJ1-1; no clear D. CDR3 size: 13 residues. Trimming removed 5 bases at V and 3 bases at J, with 10 bases between. The V gene's germline CDR1 is SEHNR and CDR2 FQNEAQ (reference sequence). Combining the CDR3 with reference TRBV7-9 and TRBJ1-1 gives the whole variable domain DTGVSQNPRHKITKRGQNVTFRCDPISEHNRLYWYRQTLGQGPEFLTYFQNEAQLEKSRLLSDRFSAERPKGSFSTLEIQRTEQGDSAMYLCASSTRWDTEAFFGQGTRLTVV.

This clonotype came up once. The genes are TRBV20-1 and TRBJ2-5; TRBD2 matches 9 bases. The V and J ends lost 6 bases and 4 bases, in that order; junction bases with no gene match: 12. Germline V lookup: CDR1 DFQATT, CDR2 SNEGSKA (reference sequence). This CDR3 has 15 amino acids. CDR3 DNA sequence: TGCAGTGCCTACCCTGGTGCGGGGGGGCTAGAGACCCAGTACTTC. Its translation: CSAYPGAGGLETQYF.

The table lists this clonotype with a few counts. The CDR3 protein is CASSQIGGEETQYF. CDR3 DNA: TGCGCCAGCAGCCAAATCGGCGGTGAAGAGACCCAGTACTTC. The V gene is TRBV4-3, the J gene TRBJ2-5; D gene ambiguous. Germline lookup yields CDR1 LGHNA and CDR2 YSLEER. V lost 2 bases to trimming and J lost 3 bases, with 10 bases between them. The CDR3 spans 14 residues.

The chain links TRBV12-3 or TRBV12-4 to TRBJ2-3, with TRBD2 as a possible D gene (7 bases). With 7 bases removed from V and 8 bases from J, the gap between germline ends came to 22 bases. The CDR3 consists of 15 residues. The CDR3 here is CASTEAQGGAGTQYF. The CDR3 DNA reads as TGTGCCAGCACCGAGGCACAGGGAGGGGCCGGTACGCAGTATTTT.